These T cell receptor beta chains were read from a single sample in a study of blood T cell repertoires in COVID-19. Repertoires were generated with immunoSEQ multiplex PCR, while TCRdb's copy carries only in-frame clones and drops some. Altogether about 78,000 clones are present, 90% being singletons, with the ten largest covering under 0.8%. The sequenced sample was peripheral blood. These receptors were collected from a woman over 75 with acute or convalescent COVID-19. The CDR3 runs from the conserved cysteine through the conserved F or W. The D gene is left open where the match is weak. For some rows the clone size is stated as once, few or many, or as a class when expanded; others skip it.

-,TRBV18,TRBD1,TRBJ2-2,TGTGCCAGCTCACGAAGGACAGGGGAATTAGCCGGGGAGCTGTTTTTT,CASSRRTGELAGELFF
-,TRBV3-1/TRBV3-2,TRBD2,TRBJ2-1,TGTGCCAGCAAGGGCGGGAGTAAGAATGAGCAGTTCTTC,CASKGGSKNEQFF
-,TRBV5-6,TRBD1,TRBJ1-5,TGTGCCAGCGCAGGGGGCCTAAATCAGCCCCAGCATTTT,CASAGGLNQPQHF
-,TRBV7-8,-,TRBJ2-6,TGTGCCAGCAGCTTAGGGGGTTGGGGGCTGCGGGCCAACGTCCTGACTTTC,CASSLGGWGLRANVLTF
once,TRBV29-1,-,TRBJ1-1,TGCAGCGTCCGGGGGGTGGGTAACACTGAAGCTTTCTTT,CSVRGVGNTEAFF
-,TRBV27,-,TRBJ2-1,TGTGCCAGCAGTTTGGAACAGGCCTACAATGAGCAGTTCTTC,CASSLEQAYNEQFF
-,TRBV9,TRBD1,TRBJ1-2,TGTGCCAGCAGGGATACCCGGACAGGGGCCGGCTACACCTTC,CASRDTRTGAGYTF
-,TRBV7-8,TRBD1,TRBJ2-7,TGTGCCAGCAGCCACCGACAGGGCGCCTACGAGCAGTACTTC,CASSHRQGAYEQYF
-,TRBV5-6,-,TRBJ2-7,TGTGCCAGCAGCTTGGTAACGTTCCGAGACTACGAGCAGTACTTC,CASSLVTFRDYEQYF
-,TRBV7-8,-,TRBJ2-5,TGTGCCAGCAGCTTATCTCTGGTCGGGGAGACCCAGTACTTC,CASSLSLVGETQYF
-,TRBV7-2,TRBD1,TRBJ1-2,TGTGCCAGCAGCCCAGACAGGGTTGGTGGCTACACCTTC,CASSPDRVGGYTF
-,TRBV29-1,TRBD2,TRBJ2-7,TGCAGCGCTGCAGGGACTAGCGGATCCTCCTACGAGCAGTACTTC,CSAAGTSGSSYEQYF
once,TRBV28,-,TRBJ1-2,TGTGCCAGCAGTAACGGACACTCCACCTTC,CASSNGHSTF
-,TRBV18,TRBD2,TRBJ2-1,TGTGCCAGCTCACCACTGGCGGGAGGGGCCTACAATGAGCAGTTCTTC,CASSPLAGGAYNEQFF
few,TRBV7-2,-,TRBJ1-2,TGTGCCAGCAGCGTTACGGGGGAGGGGAAATATGGCTACACCTTC,CASSVTGEGKYGYTF
-,TRBV25-1,TRBD1,TRBJ1-2,TGTGCCAGCAGTAACAGGGGTGGGTATGGCTACACCTTC,CASSNRGGYGYTF
-,TRBV4-1,TRBD2,TRBJ2-1,TGCGCCAGCAGCCAAGGTACTAGCGGGGGAAATGAGCAGTTCTTC,CASSQGTSGGNEQFF
-,TRBV11-1,TRBD1,TRBJ2-5,TGTGCCAGCAGCGACGACAGGGGGCTAGGTGAGACCCAGTACTTC,CASSDDRGLGETQYF
once,TRBV5-1,-,TRBJ1-3,TGCGCCAGCAACCAAGGACAATCCTCTGGAAACACCATATATTTT,CASNQGQSSGNTIYF
-,TRBV5-6,-,TRBJ1-2,TGTGCCAGCAGCTTGGCTCGGGGGATCGGCTACACCTTC,CASSLARGIGYTF
-,TRBV10-1,TRBD1,TRBJ1-1,TGCGCCAGCAGCCCCGGACAGGGGAAAGCTTTCTTT,CASSPGQGKAFF
few,TRBV6-1,-,TRBJ2-7,TGTGCCAGCAGCGAAGGGACACCCAAGTACTTC,CASSEGTPKYF
-,TRBV5-5,TRBD1,TRBJ1-6,TGTGCCAGCAGCTACGGACAGGATTCTTCACCCCTCCACTTT,CASSYGQDSSPLHF
once,TRBV4-3,-,TRBJ1-2,TGCGCCAGCAGCCAAGGGAGGAGCTACTATGGCTACACCTTC,CASSQGRSYYGYTF
-,TRBV7-2,TRBD2,TRBJ2-1,TGTGCCAGCAGCTTACACCGGGGGGGCTCTTATGAGCAGTTCTTC,CASSLHRGGSYEQFF
few,TRBV2,-,TRBJ1-2,TGTGCCAGCAGTGACAGGAAGGACTATGGCTACACCTTC,CASSDRKDYGYTF
-,TRBV7-3,-,TRBJ2-5,TGTGCCAGCAGCCTCAGTCTCCAAGAGACCCAGTACTTC,CASSLSLQETQYF
-,TRBV6-6,-,TRBJ2-7,TGTGCCAGCAGTTATAGCCGCAGCTACGAGCAGTACTTC,CASSYSRSYEQYF
few,TRBV3-1/TRBV3-2,-,TRBJ1-2,TGTGCCAGCAGCCAAGGGCAGCGTTATGGCTACACCTTC,CASSQGQRYGYTF
once,TRBV3-1/TRBV3-2,-,TRBJ2-1,TGTGCCAGCAGTCAAGTAGATGAGCAGTTCTTC,CASSQVDEQFF
-,TRBV5-4,TRBD2,TRBJ2-7,TGTGCCAGCAGCCCCGGGGGGGGGAACGAGCAGTACTTC,CASSPGGGNEQYF
-,TRBV9,-,TRBJ1-6,TGTGCCAGCAGCGAAACCGGGACAAAGAATTCACCCCTCCACTTT,CASSETGTKNSPLHF
-,TRBV5-1,TRBD2,TRBJ2-5,TGCGCCAGCAGCTTGGTTCCGGGACTAGCGGGGGGGCAAGGAGAGACCCAGTACTTC,CASSLVPGLAGGQGETQYF
-,TRBV7-2,TRBD2,TRBJ2-5,TGTGCCAGCAGCACCCAGACTAGCGGACAAGAGACCCAGTACTTC,CASSTQTSGQETQYF
-,TRBV5-4,-,TRBJ2-3,TGTGCCAGCAGCTTGGCGGCCGGGACTCGCACAGATACGCAGTATTTT,CASSLAAGTRTDTQYF
-,TRBV2,TRBD2,TRBJ2-1,TGTGCCAGCAGGCTAGCGGGGGACTCCTACAATGAGCAGTTCTTC,CASRLAGDSYNEQFF
-,TRBV5-1,TRBD1,TRBJ2-3,TGCGCCAGCAGCGGGGACAGCCATAGCACAGATACGCAGTATTTT,CASSGDSHSTDTQYF
-,TRBV3-1/TRBV3-2,-,TRBJ1-4,TGTGCCAGCAGCCGGCCCCCAGGTAGACTGTTTTTT,CASSRPPGRLFF
-,TRBV24-1,TRBD1,TRBJ2-3,TGTGCCACCAGTGAAACAGGGGGCCGTAGACCAGATACGCAGTATTTT,CATSETGGRRPDTQYF
-,TRBV2,TRBD1,TRBJ2-2,TGTGCCACCTCCCGACAGGGGGCGGTCACCGGGGAGCTGTTTTTT,CATSRQGAVTGELFF
-,TRBV2,TRBD1,TRBJ2-7,TGTGCCGGACACCGGGACAGGGACTACGAGCAGTACTTC,CAGHRDRDYEQYF
once,TRBV2,TRBD2,TRBJ2-1,TGTGCCAGCAGTGGAAGGATTGGCGGGACTAGCGGGTACAATGAGCAGTTCTTC,CASSGRIGGTSGYNEQFF
-,TRBV9,-,TRBJ1-6,TGTGCCAGCAGCGAGACAGCTTATAATTCACCCCTCCACTTT,CASSETAYNSPLHF
-,TRBV3-1/TRBV3-2,TRBD1,TRBJ1-1,TGTGCCAGCAGCCAGTCCGGGACAGAGAACACTGAAGCTTTCTTT,CASSQSGTENTEAFF